The sequence of this T cell receptor beta chain was determined in a study of T cells in women clearing cervical HPV infection. Study-level information: Controls' single incident HPV16 infection cleared within 12 months without precancer.

This CDR3 is 16 amino acids long. Germline V gene lookup returns CDR1 SGHVS and CDR2 FQNEAQ. V lost 5 bases to trimming and J lost 2 bases, with 16 bases between them. Remarks on this clone: Its antigen is as yet unknown. The read comes to an end 3 residues before the CDR3 does, leaving the germline J gene to fill in the end.

Genomic DNA, averaging around 1,200 ng per sample, yielded TCR beta CDR3 via immunoSEQ. Sequencing was performed with immunoSEQ multiplex PCR; in TCRdb, only in-frame clones are kept and a portion is missing. The sample totals approximately 37,000 clones. Study-wide results and limits: CIN3+ cases had significantly higher TCR repertoire richness than controls, but evenness did not differ.

The sequencing input was blood buffy coat. This TCR derives from a woman between 18 and 70 years old with a cervical HPV16 infection that either progressed to CIN3+ or cleared (not recorded which). The V and J genes are TRBV7-8 and TRBJ2-4, with D possibly being TRBD2 (6 bases). The part of the CDR3 DNA that was read is TGTGCCAGCAGCCTTGGGCGGGAAGGAACCAAAAACATT. The encoded protein is CASSLGREGTKNI. The CDR3 in its entirety is CASSLGREGTKNIQYF.